Detailed here is one T cell receptor beta chain. CDR1 and CDR2 from the germline V gene are LGHNA and YNFKEQ. CDR3 length: 18 residues. Germline trimming cut 0 bases from V and 0 bases from J; bases unmatched to any gene: 7. This specimen belongs to a study of blood T cell repertoires in COVID-19. The method was immunoSEQ multiplex PCR; TCRdb's version includes in-frame clones alone and lacks a portion of them. The repertoire includes a few hundred thousand clones, 86% of them detected once, and approximately 4.8% sits in the top ten. The study drew participants aged about 18 to 95 years from approximately 25 US areas. People in the exposed group encountered a COVID-19 case within 2 weeks before entering the study.

The J gene is TRBJ1-3, the V gene TRBV4-2; 8 bases agree with TRBD1. This TCR came from a young woman who had been exposed to COVID-19. Sequencing was done on a sample of PBMCs or T cells enriched from blood (not recorded which). CDR3 residues: CASSQEPGQASSGNTIYF. For the CDR3, the DNA is TGTGCCAGCAGCCAAGAACCGGGACAGGCTTCCTCTGGAAACACCATATATTTT.